These T cell receptor beta chains were read from a single sample in a study of blood T cell repertoires in COVID-19. Profiling relied on immunoSEQ multiplex PCR, and the TCRdb table lists in-frame clones only, not all of them. Here the sample spans 25,000 to 35,000 clones, approximately 90% being singletons. The sample taken for sequencing was peripheral blood. The receptors were sampled from a man aged 50-60 years with active COVID-19. The CDR3 runs from the conserved cysteine through the conserved F or W. A D gene is named only where the DNA matches it firmly. Size is omitted from some rows. Given values are once, few, many or a class for expanded clones.

d_gene: TRBD1; v_gene: TRBV2; abundance: few; j_gene: TRBJ2-7; CDR3aa: CASSPDRGGYEQYF; CDR3nt: TGTGCCAGCAGTCCCGACAGGGGCGGCTACGAGCAGTACTTC
d_gene: TRBD1; v_gene: TRBV7-2; abundance: .; j_gene: TRBJ1-5; CDR3aa: CASSTYRGLNQPQHF; CDR3nt: TGTGCCAGCAGCACCTACAGGGGTTTAAATCAGCCCCAGCATTTT
d_gene: TRBD2; v_gene: TRBV27; abundance: .; j_gene: TRBJ2-3; CDR3aa: CASSLYWASAREGGDTQYF; CDR3nt: TGTGCCAGCAGTTTATATTGGGCTTCGGCGCGGGAGGGTGGAGATACGCAGTATTTT
d_gene: .; v_gene: TRBV13; abundance: .; j_gene: TRBJ2-2; CDR3aa: CASSLGTNTGELFF; CDR3nt: TGTGCCAGCAGCTTAGGCACGAACACCGGGGAGCTGTTTTTT
d_gene: TRBD1; v_gene: TRBV19; abundance: once; j_gene: TRBJ1-1; CDR3aa: CASSFRTGGDRWAAFF; CDR3nt: TGTGCCAGTAGTTTCCGGACAGGAGGAGATAGGTGGGCGGCTTTCTTT
d_gene: .; v_gene: TRBV5-1; abundance: once; j_gene: TRBJ1-1; CDR3aa: CASSAGLETEAFF; CDR3nt: TGCGCCAGCAGCGCCGGGTTGGAAACTGAAGCTTTCTTT
d_gene: TRBD2; v_gene: TRBV11-1; abundance: .; j_gene: TRBJ2-7; CDR3aa: CASSGTSGKGEQYF; CDR3nt: TGTGCCAGCAGCGGAACTAGCGGGAAGGGCGAGCAGTACTTC
d_gene: .; v_gene: TRBV28; abundance: once; j_gene: TRBJ1-3; CDR3aa: CASSLGHTIYF; CDR3nt: TGTGCCAGCAGTTTGGGCCACACCATATATTTT
d_gene: TRBD1; v_gene: TRBV5-8; abundance: .; j_gene: TRBJ2-6; CDR3aa: CASSLVRDSSGANVLTF; CDR3nt: TGTGCCAGCAGCTTGGTCCGGGACAGCTCTGGGGCCAACGTCCTGACTTTC
d_gene: TRBD1; v_gene: TRBV7-9; abundance: .; j_gene: TRBJ1-4; CDR3aa: CASSLATGALNEKLFF; CDR3nt: TGTGCCAGCAGCTTAGCGACAGGGGCGCTAAATGAAAAACTGTTTTTT
d_gene: TRBD1; v_gene: TRBV20-1; abundance: .; j_gene: TRBJ1-2; CDR3aa: CSASTLGQSYGYTF; CDR3nt: TGCAGTGCTAGTACCCTGGGACAGAGCTATGGCTACACCTTC
d_gene: .; v_gene: TRBV7-9; abundance: .; j_gene: TRBJ2-2; CDR3aa: CASSLAARYTGELFF; CDR3nt: TGTGCCAGCAGCTTAGCAGCCCGATACACCGGGGAGCTGTTTTTT
d_gene: .; v_gene: TRBV6-5; abundance: .; j_gene: TRBJ2-1; CDR3aa: CASSYVRSSYNEQFF; CDR3nt: TGTGCCAGCAGTTACGTGCGGAGCTCCTACAATGAGCAGTTCTTC
d_gene: TRBD2; v_gene: TRBV5-4; abundance: .; j_gene: TRBJ2-5; CDR3aa: CASSGGEGKVRETQYF; CDR3nt: TGTGCCAGCAGCGGGGGGGAAGGGAAGGTTAGAGAGACCCAGTACTTC
d_gene: TRBD1; v_gene: TRBV28; abundance: .; j_gene: TRBJ1-2; CDR3aa: CASSFTGAYGYTF; CDR3nt: TGTGCCAGCAGTTTTACAGGGGCCTATGGCTACACCTTC
d_gene: .; v_gene: TRBV7-8; abundance: once; j_gene: TRBJ1-1; CDR3aa: CASSLTESAEAFF; CDR3nt: TGTGCCAGCAGCTTGACAGAGTCCGCTGAAGCTTTCTTT
d_gene: .; v_gene: TRBV10-1; abundance: .; j_gene: TRBJ2-3; CDR3aa: CASSEGLLGSDTQYF; CDR3nt: TGCGCCAGCAGTGAGGGGCTATTGGGCTCAGATACGCAGTATTTT
d_gene: .; v_gene: TRBV5-1; abundance: .; j_gene: TRBJ2-7; CDR3aa: CASSFRGEQYF; CDR3nt: TGCGCCAGCAGCTTCCGGGGCGAGCAGTACTTC
d_gene: TRBD1; v_gene: TRBV5-1; abundance: .; j_gene: TRBJ1-4; CDR3aa: CASSRGQGGPNEKLFF; CDR3nt: TGCGCCAGCAGCCGGGGGCAGGGGGGTCCAAATGAAAAACTGTTTTTT
d_gene: TRBD2; v_gene: TRBV5-1; abundance: .; j_gene: TRBJ2-7; CDR3aa: CASSSGTSGRISYEQYF; CDR3nt: TGCGCCAGCAGCTCCGGGACTAGCGGGAGGATCTCCTACGAGCAGTACTTC
d_gene: TRBD1; v_gene: TRBV19; abundance: .; j_gene: TRBJ1-3; CDR3aa: CASSAYRQGISGNTIYF; CDR3nt: TGTGCCAGTAGTGCCTACAGACAGGGGATCTCTGGAAACACCATATATTTT
d_gene: TRBD1; v_gene: TRBV11-3; abundance: .; j_gene: TRBJ2-2; CDR3aa: CASSWDSTGELFF; CDR3nt: TGTGCCAGCAGCTGGGACAGTACCGGGGAGCTGTTTTTT
d_gene: .; v_gene: TRBV6-5; abundance: .; j_gene: TRBJ1-5; CDR3aa: CASSYSGTHSNQPQHF; CDR3nt: TGTGCCAGCAGTTACTCCGGGACACATAGCAATCAGCCCCAGCATTTT
d_gene: .; v_gene: TRBV4-1; abundance: .; j_gene: TRBJ2-6; CDR3aa: CASSKRESGANVLTF; CDR3nt: TGCGCCAGCAGCAAACGGGAGTCTGGGGCCAACGTCCTGACTTTC
d_gene: .; v_gene: TRBV28; abundance: .; j_gene: TRBJ2-5; CDR3aa: CASRPVLVSETQYF; CDR3nt: TGTGCCAGCAGACCAGTACTAGTTTCGGAGACCCAGTACTTC
d_gene: .; v_gene: TRBV4-1; abundance: once; j_gene: TRBJ2-2; CDR3aa: CASSQDPSETTGELFF; CDR3nt: TGCGCCAGCAGCCAAGACCCTAGCGAGACCACCGGGGAGCTGTTTTTT
d_gene: TRBD2; v_gene: TRBV7-3; abundance: .; j_gene: TRBJ2-2; CDR3aa: CASSLPRGEKTNTGELFF; CDR3nt: TGTGCCAGCAGTTTGCCCCGGGGGGAGAAAACGAACACCGGGGAGCTGTTTTTT
d_gene: .; v_gene: TRBV11-3; abundance: .; j_gene: TRBJ2-1; CDR3aa: CASSLGQNHNEQFF; CDR3nt: TGTGCCAGCAGCTTAGGACAGAACCACAATGAGCAGTTCTTC
d_gene: TRBD1; v_gene: TRBV30; abundance: .; j_gene: TRBJ2-7; CDR3aa: CACRDSRTYEQYF; CDR3nt: TGTGCCTGTAGGGACAGTCGGACCTACGAGCAGTACTTC
d_gene: .; v_gene: TRBV9; abundance: .; j_gene: TRBJ2-7; CDR3aa: CASSVGQWSYEQYF; CDR3nt: TGTGCCAGCAGCGTAGGCCAGTGGTCCTACGAGCAGTACTTC
d_gene: .; v_gene: TRBV12-3/TRBV12-4; abundance: .; j_gene: TRBJ1-1; CDR3aa: CASSLGGVEAFF; CDR3nt: TGTGCCAGCAGTTTAGGAGGCGTTGAAGCTTTCTTT
d_gene: TRBD1; v_gene: TRBV12-5; abundance: once; j_gene: TRBJ2-1; CDR3aa: CASGLTWTGGGHEQFF; CDR3nt: TGTGCTAGTGGTTTGACTTGGACAGGGGGGGGCCATGAGCAGTTCTTC
d_gene: TRBD1; v_gene: TRBV19; abundance: .; j_gene: TRBJ1-1; CDR3aa: CASWPGQGAAFF; CDR3nt: TGTGCCAGTTGGCCGGGACAGGGCGCAGCTTTCTTT
d_gene: TRBD2; v_gene: TRBV6-5; abundance: .; j_gene: TRBJ2-1; CDR3aa: CASSYSKAGGYNEQFF; CDR3nt: TGTGCCAGCAGTTACTCGAAAGCGGGGGGGTACAATGAGCAGTTCTTC
d_gene: TRBD2; v_gene: TRBV28; abundance: .; j_gene: TRBJ2-2; CDR3aa: CASGLAGGNTGELFF; CDR3nt: TGTGCCAGCGGGTTAGCGGGGGGGAACACCGGGGAGCTGTTTTTT
d_gene: TRBD1; v_gene: TRBV27; abundance: .; j_gene: TRBJ2-3; CDR3aa: CASGRQGSADTQYF; CDR3nt: TGTGCCAGCGGCCGACAGGGGAGTGCAGATACGCAGTATTTT
d_gene: .; v_gene: TRBV10-1; abundance: .; j_gene: TRBJ2-3; CDR3aa: CASSESGGTQYF; CDR3nt: TGCGCCAGCAGTGAGTCCGGTGGTACGCAGTATTTT
d_gene: .; v_gene: TRBV11-2; abundance: .; j_gene: TRBJ2-7; CDR3aa: CASSKTAGDPYEQYF; CDR3nt: TGTGCCAGCAGCAAGACAGCAGGGGATCCCTACGAGCAGTACTTC
d_gene: .; v_gene: TRBV5-1; abundance: once; j_gene: TRBJ2-7; CDR3aa: CASSLNEQVYEQYF; CDR3nt: TGCGCCAGCAGCTTGAACGAACAGGTCTACGAGCAGTACTTC
d_gene: .; v_gene: TRBV19; abundance: .; j_gene: TRBJ2-1; CDR3aa: CASSIRQEQFF; CDR3nt: TGTGCCAGTAGTATCCGACAAGAGCAGTTCTTC
d_gene: TRBD2; v_gene: TRBV29-1; abundance: .; j_gene: TRBJ2-1; CDR3aa: CSVKGAGDYNEQFF; CDR3nt: TGCAGCGTCAAGGGTGCGGGGGACTACAATGAGCAGTTCTTC